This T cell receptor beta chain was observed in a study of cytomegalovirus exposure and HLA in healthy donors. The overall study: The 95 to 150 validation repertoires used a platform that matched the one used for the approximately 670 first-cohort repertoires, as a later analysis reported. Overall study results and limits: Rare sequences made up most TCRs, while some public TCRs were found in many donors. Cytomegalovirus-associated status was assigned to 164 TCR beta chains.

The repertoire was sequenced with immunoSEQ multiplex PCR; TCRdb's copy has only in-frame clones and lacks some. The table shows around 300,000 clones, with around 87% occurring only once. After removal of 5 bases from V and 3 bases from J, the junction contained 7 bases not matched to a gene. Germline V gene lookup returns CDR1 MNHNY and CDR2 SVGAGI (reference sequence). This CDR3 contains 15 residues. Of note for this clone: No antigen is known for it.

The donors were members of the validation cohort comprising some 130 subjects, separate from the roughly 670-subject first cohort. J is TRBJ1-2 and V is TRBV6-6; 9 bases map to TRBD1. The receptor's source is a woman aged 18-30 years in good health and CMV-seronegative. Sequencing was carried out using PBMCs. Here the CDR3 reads CASSRTGDDDYGYTF. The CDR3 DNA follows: TGTGCCAGCAGTCGGACAGGGGACGACGACTATGGCTACACCTTC.